What follows are 18 T cell receptor beta chains derived from one specimen sequenced in a study of T cell changes during pregnancy in multiple sclerosis. TCRdb keeps only in-frame clones here, not all; method: immunoSEQ multiplex PCR. Among fewer than 70,000 clones listed, roughly 90% were seen once. This specimen was peripheral blood, taken in the third trimester of pregnancy. Receptor source: a female donor with multiple sclerosis, enrolled in a pregnancy study.

The chain joins TRBV6-1 to TRBJ1-6; D is unresolved. Per germline, CDR1 MNHNS and CDR2 SASEGT. The CDR3 contains 15 residues. Trimming took 2 bases from V and 0 from J, leaving 5 bases between them. This CDR3 is CASSELSSYNSPLHF. The CDR3 DNA reads TGTGCCAGCAGTGAACTTAGCTCCTATAATTCACCCCTCCACTTT.

The gene calls are TRBV5-1 and TRBJ2-3, with 7 bases lining up with TRBD1. Per the germline V gene, CDR1 is SGHRS and CDR2 is YFSETQ. V shed 2 bases, J shed 2 bases, and the junction held 5 bases outside the gene matches. The CDR3 consists of 15 residues. In nucleotides, the CDR3 is TGCGCCAGCAGCTTCCAGGGGGTCACCACAGATACGCAGTATTTT. Protein sequence: CASSFQGVTTDTQYF.

The chain combines TRBV16 with TRBJ1-5; TRBD1 matches at 9 bases. Germline trimming cut 4 bases from V and 11 bases from J; bases unmatched to any gene: 9. CDR3 length equals 14 residues. CDR1 is KGHSY, CDR2 FQNENV, per germline. The CDR3: CASSPGTGSIAQHF. DNA of the CDR3: TGTGCCAGCAGCCCTGGGACAGGGAGTATAGCCCAGCATTTT.

The CDR3 sequence is CASGLGRTSGAGVQYF. The CDR3 coding sequence is TGTGCTAGTGGTTTGGGGCGGACTAGCGGGGCCGGGGTGCAGTACTTC. The rearrangement uses TRBV12-5 and TRBJ2-7; 12 nucleotides align to TRBD2. V lost 1 base to trimming and J lost 9 bases; unmatched junction nucleotides: 10. CDR1 is LGHNT and CDR2 is FRNRAP in the germline V gene. This CDR3 spans 16 amino acids.

V gene TRBV7-8 combines with J gene TRBJ1-5; no clear D. The CDR3 runs 13 residues. V was trimmed by 1 base and J by 4 bases, leaving 5 bases between them. Germline V gene sequence: CDR1 SGHVS, CDR2 FQNEAQ. The CDR3 here is CASSLDRNQPQHF. The CDR3 nucleotides are TGTGCCAGCAGCTTAGATCGTAATCAGCCCCAGCATTTT.

This clone appeared a single time. This chain links TRBV25-1 with TRBJ2-5; TRBD2 is a possible D gene (6 bases). Trimming pared 0 bases from V and 1 base from J, leaving 9 bases between. Per germline, CDR1 MGHDK and CDR2 SYGVNS. The CDR3 is 15 residues long. The CDR3 region has the DNA TGTGCCAGCAGTGAATATGGGGGGTCCCAAGAGACCCAGTACTTC. This gives the protein CASSEYGGSQETQYF. Variable domain in full (rest from reference TRBV25-1 and TRBJ2-5): EADIYQTPRYLVIGTGKKITLECSQTMGHDKMYWYQQDPGMELHLIHYSYGVNSTEKGDLSSESTVSRIRTEHFPLTLESARPSHTSQYLCASSEYGGSQETQYFGPGTRLLVL.

The J gene is TRBJ2-5, the V gene TRBV6-1, with TRBD2 matching 9 bases. The J segment lost 2 bases and the V segment lost 0 bases, leaving 1 base of the junction unmatched. Germline loops: CDR1 MNHNS, CDR2 SASEGT. The CDR3 covers 15 residues. The CDR3 protein is CASSEAAGGQETQYF. Written as DNA, the CDR3 is TGTGCCAGCAGTGAAGCGGCGGGGGGGCAAGAGACCCAGTACTTC.

The CDR3 DNA sequence: TGTGCCAGCAGCTTTATTGGCGGGGGCTTCACAGATACGCAGTATTTT. Protein sequence: CASSFIGGGFTDTQYF. V usage is TRBV5-6 and J usage is TRBJ2-3; D might be TRBD2 (7 bases). Germline V gene sequence: CDR1 SGHDT, CDR2 YYEEEE. This CDR3 region has 16 residues. The V end was cut by 2 bases, the J end by 2 bases, with 15 bases between.

This clone came up a few times. The chain carries TRBV7-2 and TRBJ2-3; 9 nucleotides align to TRBD2. V gave up 5 bases and J gave up 2 bases; unmatched junction bases: 5. Germline CDR1 SGHTA, CDR2 FQGNSA. The CDR3 covers 15 residues. CDR3 DNA sequence: TGTGCCAGCAGCGCACAGCGGGGGGCCACAGATACGCAGTATTTT. This codes for CASSAQRGATDTQYF.

V gene TRBV5-5 combines with J gene TRBJ1-2, with 7 positions matching TRBD1. J was trimmed by 6 bases and V by 6 bases; bases with no gene match: 17. This CDR3 region has 16 residues. Germline CDR1 SGHKS, CDR2 YYEKEE (reference sequence). Here the CDR3 reads CASTHLTADRTNGYTF. The CDR3 DNA follows: TGTGCCAGCACCCACCTTACCGCGGACAGGACCAATGGCTACACCTTC.

The J gene is TRBJ1-1, the V gene TRBV25-1; TRBD1 might be the D (6 bases). CDR1 is MGHDK and CDR2 is SYGVNS in the germline V gene. The CDR3 extends over 13 amino acids. Trimming pared 4 bases from V and 5 bases from J, leaving 11 bases between. The DNA for the CDR3 is TGTGCCAGCAGTGTTCACCAGGGGACTGAAGCTTTCTTT. Translation gives CASSVHQGTEAFF.

This CDR3 is CASSDEGQGADTQYF. Here the CDR3 DNA reads TGCGCCAGCAGTGATGAGGGACAGGGGGCAGATACGCAGTATTTT. The V and J genes are TRBV10-1 and TRBJ2-3, with 11 nucleotides matching TRBD1. Germline CDR1 WNHNN, CDR2 SYGVQD (reference sequence). The CDR3 covers 15 residues. With V trimmed by 3 bases and J by 4 bases, 3 bases remained unmatched.

The chain uses TRBV5-1 and TRBJ1-2; D might be TRBD1 (5 bases). The CDR3 covers 15 residues. Germline assignment: CDR1 SGHRS and CDR2 YFSETQ. V dropped 0 bases and J dropped 0 bases, with 9 bases sitting between them. Here the CDR3 DNA reads TGCGCCAGCAGCTTGGCTTCGACAGCTAACTATGGCTACACCTTC. This codes for CASSLASTANYGYTF.

This chain uses TRBV4-2 with TRBJ2-6; D not resolved. Trimming stripped 4 bases from V and 1 base from J, with 8 bases between. Germline V gene sequence: CDR1 LGHNA, CDR2 YNFKEQ. This CDR3 is built from 15 residues. Here the CDR3 reads CASSPRWSGANVLTF. CDR3 in DNA: TGTGCCAGCAGCCCTCGGTGGTCTGGGGCCAACGTCCTGACTTTC.

The chain uses TRBV7-2 and TRBJ1-5, with D maybe TRBD1 (5 bases). Trimming took 5 bases from V and 2 from J, leaving 16 bases between them. Germline V gene lookup returns CDR1 SGHTA and CDR2 FQGNSA. The CDR3 is made up of 16 amino acids. Here the CDR3 reads CASSALGRPGNQPQHF. The CDR3 DNA reads TGTGCCAGCAGCGCCCTGGGGCGCCCGGGCAATCAGCCCCAGCATTTT. The entire variable domain, with the rest obtained from reference TRBV7-2 and TRBJ1-5, is as follows: GAGVSQSPSNKVTEKGKDVELRCDPISGHTALYWYRQSLGQGLEFLIYFQGNSAPDKSGLPSDRFSAERTGGSVSTLTIQRTQQEDSAVYLCASSALGRPGNQPQHFGDGTRLSIL.

This clone has just one count. This chain uses TRBV4-2 with TRBJ2-3; D unclear. V shed 1 base and J shed 8 bases, with 10 bases lying between them. Germline values: CDR1 LGHNA, CDR2 YNFKEQ. The CDR3 loop spans 13 amino acids. The chain's CDR3 is CASSQAPPSTQYF. CDR3 coding DNA: TGTGCCAGCAGCCAAGCCCCTCCCAGTACGCAGTATTTT.

The V and J genes are TRBV5-5 and TRBJ1-3; D might be TRBD1 (6 bases). The V and J ends lost 0 bases and 0 bases respectively, with 7 bases between them. Germline V gives CDR1 SGHKS, CDR2 YYEKEE (reference sequence). This CDR3 is built from 15 residues. CDR3 residues: CASSLGTASGNTIYF. As DNA, the CDR3 is TGTGCCAGCAGCTTGGGGACAGCCTCTGGAAACACCATATATTTT.

This sequence joins TRBV5-1 and TRBJ2-7; D is possibly TRBD1 (5 bases). CDR3 length: 14 residues. Germline values: CDR1 SGHRS, CDR2 YFSETQ. Between the trimmed V and J ends, which lost 6 bases and 1 base, there was a span of 14 bases. CDR3 region: CASTAPDNSYEQYF. For the CDR3, the DNA is TGCGCCAGCACCGCACCGGACAATTCCTACGAGCAGTACTTC.